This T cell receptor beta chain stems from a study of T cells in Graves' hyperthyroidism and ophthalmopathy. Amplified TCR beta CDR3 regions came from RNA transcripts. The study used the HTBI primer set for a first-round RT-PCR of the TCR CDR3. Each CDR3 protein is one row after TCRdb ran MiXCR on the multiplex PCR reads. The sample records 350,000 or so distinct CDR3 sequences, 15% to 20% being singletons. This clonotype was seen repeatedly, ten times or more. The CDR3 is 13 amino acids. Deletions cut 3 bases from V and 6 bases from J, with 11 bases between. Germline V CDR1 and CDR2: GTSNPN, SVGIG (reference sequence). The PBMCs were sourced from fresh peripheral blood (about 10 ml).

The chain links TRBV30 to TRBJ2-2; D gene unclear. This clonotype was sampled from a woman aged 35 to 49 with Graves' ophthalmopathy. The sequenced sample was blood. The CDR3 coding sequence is TGTGCCTGGAGCGCCTTTAAGGCCGGGGAGCTGTTTTTT. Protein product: CAWSAFKAGELFF.